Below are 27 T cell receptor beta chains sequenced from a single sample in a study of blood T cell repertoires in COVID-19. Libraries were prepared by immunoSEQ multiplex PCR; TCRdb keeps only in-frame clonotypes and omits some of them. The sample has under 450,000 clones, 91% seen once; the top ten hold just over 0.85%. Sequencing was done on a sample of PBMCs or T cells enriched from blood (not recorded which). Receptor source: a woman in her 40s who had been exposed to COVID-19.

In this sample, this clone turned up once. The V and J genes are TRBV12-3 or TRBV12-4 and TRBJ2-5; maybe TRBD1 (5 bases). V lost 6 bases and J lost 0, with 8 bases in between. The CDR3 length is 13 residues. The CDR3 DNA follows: TGTGCCAGCAGATGGGGCGACCAAGAGACCCAGTACTTC. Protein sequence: CASRWGDQETQYF.

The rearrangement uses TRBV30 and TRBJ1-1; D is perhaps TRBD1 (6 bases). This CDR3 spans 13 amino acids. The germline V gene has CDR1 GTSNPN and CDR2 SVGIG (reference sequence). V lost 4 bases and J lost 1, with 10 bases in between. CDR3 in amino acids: CAWKQGRNTEAFF. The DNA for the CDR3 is TGTGCCTGGAAACAGGGAAGGAACACTGAAGCTTTCTTT. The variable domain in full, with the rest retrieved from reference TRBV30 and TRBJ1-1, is SQTIHQWPATLVQPVGSPLSLECTVEGTSNPNLYWYRQAAGRGLQLLFYSVGIGQISSEVPQNLSASRPQDRQFILSSKKLLLSDSGFYLCAWKQGRNTEAFFGQGTRLTVV.

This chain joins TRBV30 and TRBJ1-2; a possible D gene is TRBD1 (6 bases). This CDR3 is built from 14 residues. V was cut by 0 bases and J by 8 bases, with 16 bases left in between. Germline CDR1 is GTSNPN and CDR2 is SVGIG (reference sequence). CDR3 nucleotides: TGTGCCTGGAGTGTACGACTCCCTCAGGGGGGCTACACCTTC. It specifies CAWSVRLPQGGYTF.

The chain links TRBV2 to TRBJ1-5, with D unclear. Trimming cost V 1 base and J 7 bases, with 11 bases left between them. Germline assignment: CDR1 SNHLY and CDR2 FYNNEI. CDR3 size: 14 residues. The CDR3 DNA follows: TGTGCCAGCAGTGAAGAAGGGAGGAACCAGCCCCAGCATTTT. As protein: CASSEEGRNQPQHF.

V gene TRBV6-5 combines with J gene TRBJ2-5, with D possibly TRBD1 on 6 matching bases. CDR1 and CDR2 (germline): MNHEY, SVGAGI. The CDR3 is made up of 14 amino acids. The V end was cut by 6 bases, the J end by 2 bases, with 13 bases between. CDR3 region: CASSPLDRQETQYF. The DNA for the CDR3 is TGTGCCAGCAGCCCCCTCGACAGGCAAGAGACCCAGTACTTC.

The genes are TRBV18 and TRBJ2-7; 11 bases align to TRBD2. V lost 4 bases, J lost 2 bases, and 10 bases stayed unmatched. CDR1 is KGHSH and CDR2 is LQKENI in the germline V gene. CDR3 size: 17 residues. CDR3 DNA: TGTGCCAGCTCACTCTCCACCGGGACTAGCGGCGCCTACGAGCAGTACTTC. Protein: CASSLSTGTSGAYEQYF.

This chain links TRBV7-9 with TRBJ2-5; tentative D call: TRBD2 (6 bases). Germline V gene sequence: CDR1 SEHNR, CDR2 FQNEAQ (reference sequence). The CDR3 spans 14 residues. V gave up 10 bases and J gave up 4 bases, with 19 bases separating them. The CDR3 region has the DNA TGTGCCACAAAGGGAGGTGTTGGGAGAGAGACCCAGTACTTC. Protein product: CATKGGVGRETQYF.

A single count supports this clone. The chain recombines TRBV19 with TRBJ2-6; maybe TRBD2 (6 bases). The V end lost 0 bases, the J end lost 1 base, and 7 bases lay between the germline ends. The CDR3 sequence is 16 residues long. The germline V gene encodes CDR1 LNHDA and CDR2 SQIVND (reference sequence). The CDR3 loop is CASSIDGGSGANVLTF. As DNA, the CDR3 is TGTGCCAGTAGTATAGATGGAGGGTCTGGGGCCAACGTCCTGACTTTC.

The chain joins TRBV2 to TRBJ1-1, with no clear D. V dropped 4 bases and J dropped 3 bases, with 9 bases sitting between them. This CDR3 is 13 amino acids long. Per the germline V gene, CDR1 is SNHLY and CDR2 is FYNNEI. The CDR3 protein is CASSVRRDTEAFF. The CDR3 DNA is TGTGCCAGCAGTGTCCGACGGGACACTGAAGCTTTCTTT. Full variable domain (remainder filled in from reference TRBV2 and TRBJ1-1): EPEVTQTPSHQVTQMGQEVILRCVPISNHLYFYWYRQILGQKVEFLVSFYNNEISEKSEIFDDQFSVERPDGSNFTLKIRSTKLEDSAMYFCASSVRRDTEAFFGQGTRLTVV.

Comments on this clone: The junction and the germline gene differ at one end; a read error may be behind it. CDR3 sequence (DNA): TGTGCCAACAGCTTACTGGCTAGCGGGGGCCCTCCCACAGATACGCAGTATTTT. This gives the protein CANSLLASGGPPTDTQYF. The chain links TRBV11-3 to TRBJ2-3; 10 bases agree with TRBD2. The germline V gene has CDR1 SGHNT and CDR2 YENEEA. This CDR3 contains 18 residues.

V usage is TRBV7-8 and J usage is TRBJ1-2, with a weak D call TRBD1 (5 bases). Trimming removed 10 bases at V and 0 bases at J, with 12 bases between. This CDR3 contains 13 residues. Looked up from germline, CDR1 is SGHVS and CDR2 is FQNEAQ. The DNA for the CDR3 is TGTGCCACGACTTCGACAGCTAACTATGGCTACACCTTC. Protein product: CATTSTANYGYTF.

Here the CDR3 reads CASSPAGLSNSPLHF. The CDR3 DNA sequence: TGTGCCAGCAGCCCAGCCGGACTTTCCAATTCACCCCTCCACTTT. This sequence joins TRBV11-2 and TRBJ1-6; D is uncertain. This CDR3 region has 15 residues. Trimming cost V 5 bases and J 7 bases, with 15 bases left between them. Germline loops: CDR1 SGHAT, CDR2 FQNNGV. Supplemented by reference TRBV11-2 and TRBJ1-6, the full variable domain reads EAGVAQSPRYKIIEKRQSVAFWCNPISGHATLYWYQQILGQGPKLLIQFQNNGVVDDSQLPKDRFSAERLKGVDSTLKIQPAKLEDSAVYLCASSPAGLSNSPLHFGNGTRLTVT.

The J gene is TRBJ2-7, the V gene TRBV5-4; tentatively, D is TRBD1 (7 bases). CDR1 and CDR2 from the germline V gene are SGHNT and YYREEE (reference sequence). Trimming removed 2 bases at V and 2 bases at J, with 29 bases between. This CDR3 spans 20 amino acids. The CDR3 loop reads CASSLGPSRRGRGIAYEQYF. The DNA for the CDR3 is TGTGCCAGCAGCTTAGGCCCGTCCAGGAGGGGGCGAGGTATCGCCTACGAGCAGTACTTC.

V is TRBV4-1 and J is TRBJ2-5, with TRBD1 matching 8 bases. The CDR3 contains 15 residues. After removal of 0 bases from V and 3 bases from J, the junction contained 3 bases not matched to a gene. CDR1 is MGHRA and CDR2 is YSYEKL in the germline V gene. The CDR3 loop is CASSQDRDRKETQYF. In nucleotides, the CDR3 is TGCGCCAGCAGCCAAGATCGGGACAGGAAAGAGACCCAGTACTTC.

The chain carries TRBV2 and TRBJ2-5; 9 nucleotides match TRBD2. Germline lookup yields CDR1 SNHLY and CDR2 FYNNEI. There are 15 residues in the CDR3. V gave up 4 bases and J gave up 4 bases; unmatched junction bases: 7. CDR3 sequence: CASSVAGAGVETQYF. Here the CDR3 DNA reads TGTGCCAGCAGTGTAGCGGGAGCCGGCGTAGAGACCCAGTACTTC. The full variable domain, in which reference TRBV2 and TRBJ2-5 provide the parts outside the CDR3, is EPEVTQTPSHQVTQMGQEVILRCVPISNHLYFYWYRQILGQKVEFLVSFYNNEISEKSEIFDDQFSVERPDGSNFTLKIRSTKLEDSAMYFCASSVAGAGVETQYFGPGTRLLVL.

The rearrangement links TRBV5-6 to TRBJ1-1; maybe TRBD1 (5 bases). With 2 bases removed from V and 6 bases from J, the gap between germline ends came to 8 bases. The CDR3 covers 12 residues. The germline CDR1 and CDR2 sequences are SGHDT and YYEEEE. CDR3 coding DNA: TGTGCCAGCAGCTTTCAGGGTCCTGAAGCTTTCTTT. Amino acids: CASSFQGPEAFF.

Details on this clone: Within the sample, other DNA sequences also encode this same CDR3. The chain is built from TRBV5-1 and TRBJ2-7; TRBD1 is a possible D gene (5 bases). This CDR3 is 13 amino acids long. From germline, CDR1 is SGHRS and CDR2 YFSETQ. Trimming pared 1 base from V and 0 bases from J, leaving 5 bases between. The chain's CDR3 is CASSLTGSYEQYF. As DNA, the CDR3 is TGCGCCAGCAGCTTGACAGGCTCCTACGAGCAGTACTTC.

This CDR3 is CASSRDRGRVGNSPLHF. CDR3 in DNA: TGTGCCAGCTCACGGGACAGGGGGCGCGTCGGGAATTCACCCCTCCACTTT. The chain combines TRBV18 with TRBJ1-6; 12 bases map to TRBD1. The CDR3 is 17 residues long. Trimming took 4 bases from V and 7 from J; bases not matched to a gene: 8. In germline, CDR1 is KGHSH, CDR2 LQKENI. Using reference TRBV18 and TRBJ1-6 for the parts outside the CDR3, the full variable domain is NAGVMQNPRHLVRRRGQEARLRCSPMKGHSHVYWYRQLPEEGLKFMVYLQKENIIDESGMPKERFSAEFPKEGPSILRIQQVVRGDSAAYFCASSRDRGRVGNSPLHFGNGTRLTVT.

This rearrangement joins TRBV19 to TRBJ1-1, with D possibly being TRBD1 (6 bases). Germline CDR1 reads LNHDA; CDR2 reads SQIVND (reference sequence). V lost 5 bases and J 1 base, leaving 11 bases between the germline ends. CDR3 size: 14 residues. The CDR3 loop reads CASSYTGPNTEAFF. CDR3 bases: TGTGCCAGTAGTTACACAGGGCCGAACACTGAAGCTTTCTTT.

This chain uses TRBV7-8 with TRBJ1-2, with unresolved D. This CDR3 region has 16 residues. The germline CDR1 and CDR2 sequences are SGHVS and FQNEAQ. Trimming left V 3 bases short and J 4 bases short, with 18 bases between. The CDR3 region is CASSLGGLLQSYGYTF. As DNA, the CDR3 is TGTGCCAGCAGCTTGGGCGGGCTCCTCCAGAGCTATGGCTACACCTTC.

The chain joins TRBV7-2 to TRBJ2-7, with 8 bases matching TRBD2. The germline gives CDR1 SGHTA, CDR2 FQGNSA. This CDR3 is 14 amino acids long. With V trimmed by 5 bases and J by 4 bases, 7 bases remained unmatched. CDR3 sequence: CASSPQRESYEQYF. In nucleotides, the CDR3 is TGTGCCAGCAGCCCCCAGCGGGAGTCGTACGAGCAGTACTTC.

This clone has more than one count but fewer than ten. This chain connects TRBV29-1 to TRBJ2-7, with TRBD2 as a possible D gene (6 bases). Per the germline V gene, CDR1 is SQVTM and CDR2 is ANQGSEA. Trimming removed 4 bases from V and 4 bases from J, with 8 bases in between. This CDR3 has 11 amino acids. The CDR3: CSVGGEYEQYF. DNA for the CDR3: TGCAGCGTTGGGGGGGAGTACGAGCAGTACTTC.

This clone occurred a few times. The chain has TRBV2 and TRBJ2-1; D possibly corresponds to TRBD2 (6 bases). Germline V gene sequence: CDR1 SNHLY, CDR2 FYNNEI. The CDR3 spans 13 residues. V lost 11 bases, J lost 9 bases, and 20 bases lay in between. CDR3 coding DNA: TGTGCCGGTAACGAGGGAGGCTCTGGTGAGCAGTTCTTC. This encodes CAGNEGGSGEQFF.

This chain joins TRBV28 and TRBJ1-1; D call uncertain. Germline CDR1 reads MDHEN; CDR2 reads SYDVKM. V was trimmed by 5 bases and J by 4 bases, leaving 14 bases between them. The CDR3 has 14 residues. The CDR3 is CASSPPKYGTEAFF. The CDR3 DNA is TGTGCCAGCAGTCCCCCAAAGTACGGCACTGAAGCTTTCTTT.

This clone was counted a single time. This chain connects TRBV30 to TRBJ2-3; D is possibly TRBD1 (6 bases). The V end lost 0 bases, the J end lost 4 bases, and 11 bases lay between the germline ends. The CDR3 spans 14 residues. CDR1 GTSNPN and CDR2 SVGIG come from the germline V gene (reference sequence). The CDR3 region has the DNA TGTGCCTGGAGTGTAGGGGGTGGGGCAGATACGCAGTATTTT. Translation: CAWSVGGGADTQYF.

The CDR3 coding sequence is TGTGCCAGCAGCTTATCGGACTTTAATCAGCCCCAGCATTTT. Residues: CASSLSDFNQPQHF. The chain employs TRBV7-8 and TRBJ1-5; D is ambiguous. V was trimmed by 2 bases and J by 4 bases, leaving 9 bases between them. Germline V gene sequence: CDR1 SGHVS, CDR2 FQNEAQ. The CDR3 is 14 amino acids. Based on the CDR3 plus reference TRBV7-8 and TRBJ1-5, the full variable domain is GAGVSQSPRYKVAKRGQDVALRCDPISGHVSLFWYQQALGQGPEFLTYFQNEAQLDKSGLPSDRFFAERPEGSVSTLKIQRTQQEDSAVYLCASSLSDFNQPQHFGDGTRLSIL.

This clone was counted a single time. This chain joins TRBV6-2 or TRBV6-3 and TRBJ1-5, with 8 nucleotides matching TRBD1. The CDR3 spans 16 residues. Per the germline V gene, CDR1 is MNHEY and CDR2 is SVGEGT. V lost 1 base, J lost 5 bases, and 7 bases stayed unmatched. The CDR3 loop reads CASSYWGTGAHQPQHF. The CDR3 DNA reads TGTGCCAGCAGTTACTGGGGGACAGGAGCTCATCAGCCCCAGCATTTT.